This passage covers 18 T cell receptor beta chains from one sample sequenced in a study of OX40 agonist ivuxolimab in advanced cancers. Only in-frame clones appear in the TCRdb table, and some are missing; sequencing was by immunoSEQ multiplex PCR. The sample shows around 63,000 clones, over 75% of them seen only once. The sample was CD4+ or CD8+ T cells sorted from blood, taken in a trial of the OX40 agonist ivuxolimab. Receptors were obtained from an adult with an advanced solid tumor such as melanoma, head and neck, liver or kidney cancer.

V gene TRBV7-9 combines with J gene TRBJ1-4; 7 nucleotides line up with TRBD1. V trimming: 3 bases; J trimming: 0 bases; junction bases outside the gene matches: 7. The CDR3 covers 17 residues. Germline lookup yields CDR1 SEHNR and CDR2 FQNEAQ (reference sequence). The CDR3 is CASSFGQVYATNEKLFF. CDR3 DNA: TGTGCCAGCAGCTTTGGACAGGTTTACGCAACTAATGAAAAACTGTTTTTT.

The chain recombines TRBV7-2 with TRBJ2-1, with 9 bases matching TRBD1. Germline CDR1 and CDR2: SGHTA and FQGNSA. CDR3 length equals 16 residues. V lost 6 bases and J lost 5; bases outside the gene matches: 11. CDR3 sequence: CASRMRVGTGNNEQFF. CDR3 coding DNA: TGTGCCAGCAGAATGCGGGTGGGGACAGGGAACAATGAGCAGTTCTTC.

The chain combines TRBV5-4 with TRBJ1-1; D gene unclear. The germline V gene has CDR1 SGHNT and CDR2 YYREEE (reference sequence). V lost 2 bases and J lost 1, with 6 bases in between. CDR3 length: 13 residues. For the CDR3, the DNA is TGTGCCAGCAGCTTTGGGGAGAACACTGAAGCTTTCTTT. This gives the protein CASSFGENTEAFF.

This clone was counted only a few times. The chain uses TRBV5-1 and TRBJ1-1; D not resolved. V was clipped by 5 bases and J by 8 bases, with 16 bases between them. The CDR3 has 13 residues. CDR1 is SGHRS and CDR2 is YFSETQ in the germline V gene. CDR3 nucleotides: TGCGCCAGCAGGGCTGACGTCGGCCTCGAAGCTTTCTTT. This codes for CASRADVGLEAFF.

The V and J genes are TRBV5-4 and TRBJ2-2, with TRBD2 matching over 11 bases. CDR3 length: 16 residues. CDR1 SGHNT and CDR2 YYREEE come from the germline V gene (reference sequence). The J segment lost 4 bases and the V segment lost 4 bases, leaving 6 bases of the junction unmatched. The CDR3 DNA reads as TGTGCCAGCAGCATCGGACTAGCGGGCCTCACCGGGGAGCTGTTTTTT. It is translated as CASSIGLAGLTGELFF.

V is TRBV11-2 and J is TRBJ2-2; D unresolved. Germline loops: CDR1 SGHAT, CDR2 FQNNGV. The CDR3 is 12 residues long. The ends were cut back, 2 bases at V and 5 bases at J, with 3 bases in the middle. The CDR3 DNA follows: TGTGCCAGCAGCTTATTGACCGGGGAGCTGTTTTTT. It yields the protein CASSLLTGELFF. The entire variable domain, with the rest obtained from reference TRBV11-2 and TRBJ2-2, is as follows: EAGVAQSPRYKIIEKRQSVAFWCNPISGHATLYWYQQILGQGPKLLIQFQNNGVVDDSQLPKDRFSAERLKGVDSTLKIQPAKLEDSAVYLCASSLLTGELFFGEGSRLTVL.

CDR3 protein: CASSERGTGANVLTF. CDR3 nucleotide sequence: TGTGCCAGCAGTGAGCGGGGCACTGGGGCCAACGTCCTGACTTTC. V usage is TRBV6-4 and J usage is TRBJ2-6; D may be TRBD2 (6 bases). Looked up from germline, CDR1 is MRHNA and CDR2 is SNTAGT. The CDR3 runs 15 residues. The V end lost 3 bases, the J end lost 2 bases, and 8 bases lay between the germline ends.

This clone was recorded a few times. V is TRBV4-1 and J is TRBJ1-5, with 7 bases aligning to TRBD1. Germline trimming cut 4 bases from V and 2 bases from J; bases unmatched to any gene: 2. The CDR3 consists of 14 residues. The germline CDR1 and CDR2 sequences are MGHRA and YSYEKL. This CDR3 reads CASSRGQGNQPQHF. CDR3 coding DNA: TGCGCCAGCAGCCGCGGACAGGGCAATCAGCCCCAGCATTTT.

CDR3 nucleotides: TGTGCCAGCATGGATCGAATGGGACAGGGGGTCGGCACCATATATTTT. Its protein is CASMDRMGQGVGTIYF. The gene calls are TRBV28 and TRBJ1-3, with TRBD1 matching 11 bases. Germline CDR1 and CDR2: MDHEN and SYDVKM. This CDR3 has 16 residues. Unmatched junction bases numbered 14, after V lost 7 bases and J lost 9 bases.

The chain couples TRBV2 to TRBJ2-5; D unclear. This CDR3 is built from 13 residues. Germline V gene lookup returns CDR1 SNHLY and CDR2 FYNNEI. V lost 0 bases and J 4 bases, leaving 6 bases between the germline ends. DNA for the CDR3: TGTGCCAGCAGTGAAGCGGATCGAGAGACCCAGTACTTC. Protein product: CASSEADRETQYF. Variable domain in full (rest from reference TRBV2 and TRBJ2-5): EPEVTQTPSHQVTQMGQEVILRCVPISNHLYFYWYRQILGQKVEFLVSFYNNEISEKSEIFDDQFSVERPDGSNFTLKIRSTKLEDSAMYFCASSEADRETQYFGPGTRLLVL.

This chain connects TRBV28 to TRBJ2-3, with 8 bases aligning to TRBD1. CDR3 length: 13 amino acids. Germline V gene sequence: CDR1 MDHEN, CDR2 SYDVKM. The V segment lost 6 bases and the J segment 4 bases; nucleotides outside the gene matches: 3. CDR3 region: CASRTQGADTQYF. The CDR3 DNA reads as TGTGCCAGCAGGACACAGGGGGCAGATACGCAGTATTTT.

DNA for the CDR3: TGTGCCAGCAGCCTCCTAGGCGGACAGTACAATGAGCAGTTCTTC. It yields the protein CASSLLGGQYNEQFF. V and J are TRBV7-9 and TRBJ2-1; D is possibly TRBD1 (6 bases). This CDR3 contains 15 residues. The ends were cut back, 5 bases at V and 4 bases at J, with 15 bases in the middle. From germline, CDR1 is SEHNR and CDR2 FQNEAQ (reference sequence).

The genes are TRBV6-4 and TRBJ1-2; perhaps TRBD1 as D (5 bases). The CDR3 spans 18 residues. Germline V CDR1 and CDR2: MRHNA, SNTAGT. V was trimmed by 8 bases and J by 0 bases, leaving 25 bases between them. CDR3 sequence: CASAIWGPLRTPNYGYTF. CDR3 DNA: TGTGCCAGCGCTATATGGGGCCCCCTCAGAACCCCTAACTATGGCTACACCTTC.

The chain links TRBV14 to TRBJ2-1; tentatively, D is TRBD1 or TRBD2 (6 bases each). V lost 3 bases to trimming and J lost 4 bases, with 13 bases between them. Germline values: CDR1 SGHDN, CDR2 FVKESK. The CDR3 spans 15 residues. The DNA for the CDR3 is TGTGCCAGCAGCCACCTAGGGGGGAATTACAATGAGCAGTTCTTC. Translated, it gives CASSHLGGNYNEQFF.

The CDR3 nucleotides read TGCGCCAGCAGCCCATGGACCCGACGGGAGACCCAGTACTTC. Translating gives CASSPWTRRETQYF. This sequence joins TRBV4-1 and TRBJ2-5; no definite D call. The CDR3 is made up of 14 amino acids. Trimming pared 4 bases from V and 5 bases from J, leaving 14 bases between. Germline assignment: CDR1 MGHRA and CDR2 YSYEKL.

The gene calls are TRBV4-2 and TRBJ2-3, with TRBD2 identical over 11 bases. The CDR3 is 18 residues long. V gave up 1 base and J gave up 5 bases; unmatched junction bases: 11. CDR1 and CDR2 from the germline V gene are LGHNA and YNFKEQ. The CDR3 bases are TGTGCCAGCAGCCAAGGGCTAGCGGGGGGCTCTTTAAAAGATACGCAGTATTTT. Protein product: CASSQGLAGGSLKDTQYF.

This chain links TRBV27 with TRBJ1-1; D remains ambiguous. CDR3 length: 14 residues. In germline, CDR1 is MNHEY, CDR2 SMNVEV (reference sequence). The germline V and J ends were trimmed by 0 bases and 0 bases, with 5 bases remaining between them. For the CDR3, the DNA is TGTGCCAGCAGTTTATCGAGGCTGAACACTGAAGCTTTCTTT. Its translation: CASSLSRLNTEAFF.

V usage is TRBV18 and J usage is TRBJ1-2; TRBD1 agrees at 7 bases. Germline V lookup: CDR1 KGHSH, CDR2 LQKENI. The length of the CDR3 is 15 residues. V was clipped by 3 bases and J by 0 bases; unmatched bases: 4. The CDR3 coding sequence is TGTGCCAGCTCACCGGGACAGACCGCTAACTATGGCTACACCTTC. Translating gives CASSPGQTANYGYTF.